The clone carrying this TCR beta chain turned up a few times. This CDR3 is also generated by other DNA sequences in the sample. V was trimmed by 0 bases and J by 7 bases, leaving 4 bases between them. The CDR3 consists of 11 residues. CDR1 LNHNV and CDR2 YYDKDF come from the germline V gene (reference sequence). These data belong to a study of CD8+ T cells in alopecia areata. The sample's treatment: oral pan-JAK inhibitor, 5-10 mg twice daily. Sequencing used cDNA as its template, made by extracting RNA and reverse transcribing it. TCRdb's table, derived via immunoSEQ multiplex PCR, lists solely in-frame clones and lacks some. The sample yields 150,000 to 200,000 clones, roughly 60% seen once.

The source was CD4+ T cells sorted from blood, collected at roughly week 58, from a patient treated with tofacitinib. The J gene is TRBJ2-7, the V gene TRBV15; D unclear. The TCR originated in a human donor with alopecia areata. The CDR3 protein is CATSREGEQYF. The CDR3 nucleotides read TGTGCCACCAGCAGAGAGGGGGAGCAGTACTTC.